This T cell receptor beta chain was retrieved from a study of technical replicates of blood from a handful of donors. TCRdb keeps only in-frame clones here, not all; method: immunoSEQ multiplex PCR. In the table there are about 74,000 clones, about 88% of which are singletons. CDR1 and CDR2 from the germline V gene are SGHNT and YENEEA. The CDR3 is made up of 11 amino acids. As regards this clone: One end of the junction fails to match germline, which may point to a read error.

The clonotype comes from a human donor in good health. This chain uses TRBV11-3 with TRBJ1-1; D gene uncertain. Sequencing was done on a sample of T cells isolated from PBMCs. Here the CDR3 DNA reads TGTGCCAGCAGCCTCTATTGGAGGCATATCTTT. This sequence encodes CASSLYWRHIF.